This TCR beta chain was profiled in a study of blood T cell repertoires in COVID-19. Whole-study context: There were acute and convalescent COVID-19 samples, and they came from the United States, Italy and Spain. T cells, B-cell-depleted T cells, or PBMCs provided the cDNA or gDNA that served as material.

This clone has just one count. Trimming removed 7 bases at V and 7 bases at J, with 19 bases between. The CDR3 extends over 14 amino acids. Per the germline V gene, CDR1 is MNHNY and CDR2 is SVGAGI (reference sequence). How the authors handled the data: Reference gene primer amplification gave nucleated cell count estimates. Generated by immunoSEQ multiplex PCR, the TCRdb table keeps only in-frame clones and is missing some. V and J calls and clone size are given by that table; D and trimming were obtained from the DNA. This table has approximately 59,000 clones, around 80% appearing once. The sample was peripheral blood. This receptor was taken from a man older than 75 with acute or convalescent COVID-19. This chain joins TRBV6-6 and TRBJ1-2, with D perhaps matching TRBD1 (5 bases). CDR3 bases: TGTGCCAGCACACCCAGGGACCAGGGAGGTGGCTACACCTTC. Its protein is CASTPRDQGGGYTF.